This TCR beta chain was identified during a study of shared clonotypes between healthy human individuals. The overall study: Per donor, three plates held CD4 naive cells, three held CD4 memory, two held CD8 naive and one held CD8 memory.

The data were produced by immunoSEQ multiplex PCR, yet TCRdb's version contains in-frame clones alone and is incomplete. The sample includes millions of clones, about 92% of them seen just once. It was into CD45RA+ naive and CD45RA-negative memory subsets that the CD4+ cells were split. CDR1 is SGHVS, CDR2 FNYEAQ, per germline. The CDR3 has 14 residues. V shed 0 bases and J shed 7 bases, with 10 bases lying between them. The source material was naive CD4+ T cells sorted from blood. The subset was: CD45RA+ positively selected. This receptor was obtained from a man between 18 and 35 years old in good health. The chain recombines TRBV7-6 with TRBJ2-1; D possibly matches TRBD1 or TRBD2 (5 bases each). DNA for the CDR3: TGTGCCAGCAGCTTAGCGCTCTGGGGGAATGAGCAGTTCTTC. It translates to CASSLALWGNEQFF.